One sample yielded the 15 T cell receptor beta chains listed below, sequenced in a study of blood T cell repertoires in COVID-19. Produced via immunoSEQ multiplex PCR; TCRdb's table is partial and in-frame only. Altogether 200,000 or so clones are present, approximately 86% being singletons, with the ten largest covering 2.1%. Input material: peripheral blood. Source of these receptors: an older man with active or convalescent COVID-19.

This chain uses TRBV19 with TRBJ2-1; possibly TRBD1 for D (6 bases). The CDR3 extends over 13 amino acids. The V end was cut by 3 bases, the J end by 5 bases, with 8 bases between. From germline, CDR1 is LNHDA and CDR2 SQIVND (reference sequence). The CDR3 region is CASSINRDNEQFF. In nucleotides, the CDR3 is TGTGCCAGTAGTATCAACAGGGACAATGAGCAGTTCTTC.

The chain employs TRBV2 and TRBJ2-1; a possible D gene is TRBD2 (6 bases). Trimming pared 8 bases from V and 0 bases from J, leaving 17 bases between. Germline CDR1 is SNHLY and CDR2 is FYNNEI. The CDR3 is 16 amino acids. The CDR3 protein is CASDKVRGISYNEQFF. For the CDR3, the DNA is TGTGCCAGCGATAAAGTACGGGGGATCTCCTACAATGAGCAGTTCTTC.

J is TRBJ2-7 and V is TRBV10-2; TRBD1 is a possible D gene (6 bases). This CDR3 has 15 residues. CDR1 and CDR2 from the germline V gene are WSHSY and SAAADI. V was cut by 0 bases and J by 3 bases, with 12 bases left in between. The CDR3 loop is CASSESRQAFYEQYF. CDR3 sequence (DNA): TGCGCCAGCAGTGAGTCAAGACAGGCATTCTACGAGCAGTACTTC.

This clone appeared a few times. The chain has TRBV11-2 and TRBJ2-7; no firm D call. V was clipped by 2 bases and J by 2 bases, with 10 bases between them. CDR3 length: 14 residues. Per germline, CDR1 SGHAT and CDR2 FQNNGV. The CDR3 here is CASSLRQITYEQYF. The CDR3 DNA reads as TGTGCCAGCAGCTTACGCCAGATTACCTACGAGCAGTACTTC.

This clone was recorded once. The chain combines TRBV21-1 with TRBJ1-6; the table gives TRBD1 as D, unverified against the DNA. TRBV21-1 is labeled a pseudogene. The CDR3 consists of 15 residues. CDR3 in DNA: TGTGCCAGCTCGGGCAGGGGCTCCTATAATTCACCCCTCCACTTT. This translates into CASSGRGSYNSPLHF.

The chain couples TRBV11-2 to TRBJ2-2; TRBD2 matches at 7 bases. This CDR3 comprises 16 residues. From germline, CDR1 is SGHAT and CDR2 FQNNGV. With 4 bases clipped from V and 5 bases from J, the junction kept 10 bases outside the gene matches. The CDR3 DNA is TGTGCCAGCAGCTCGGAGTACGGACTAGTAACCGGGGAGCTGTTTTTT. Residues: CASSSEYGLVTGELFF.

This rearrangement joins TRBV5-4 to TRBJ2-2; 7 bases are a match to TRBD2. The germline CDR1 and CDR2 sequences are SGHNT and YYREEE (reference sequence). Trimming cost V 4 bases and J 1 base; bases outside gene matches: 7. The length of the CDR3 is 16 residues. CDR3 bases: TGTGCCAGCAGCCCTCGGGCTAGCGGGAACACCGGGGAGCTGTTTTTT. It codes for CASSPRASGNTGELFF.

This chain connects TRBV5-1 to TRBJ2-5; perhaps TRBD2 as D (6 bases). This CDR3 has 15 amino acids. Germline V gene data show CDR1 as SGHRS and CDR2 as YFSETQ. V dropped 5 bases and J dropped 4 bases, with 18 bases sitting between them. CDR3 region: CASRDGTWASETQYF. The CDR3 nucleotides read TGCGCCAGCAGAGACGGGACTTGGGCATCAGAGACCCAGTACTTC.

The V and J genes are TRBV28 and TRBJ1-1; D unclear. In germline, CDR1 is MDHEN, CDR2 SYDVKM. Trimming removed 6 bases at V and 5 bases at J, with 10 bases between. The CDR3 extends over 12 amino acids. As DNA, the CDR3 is TGTGCCAGCAGACGATCCCGGACTGAAGCTTTCTTT. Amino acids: CASRRSRTEAFF.

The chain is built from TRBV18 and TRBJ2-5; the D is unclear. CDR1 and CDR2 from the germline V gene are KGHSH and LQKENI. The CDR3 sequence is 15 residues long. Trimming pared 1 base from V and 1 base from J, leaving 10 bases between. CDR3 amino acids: CASSPLPSSQETQYF. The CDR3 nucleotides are TGTGCCAGCTCACCACTCCCCTCCAGCCAAGAGACCCAGTACTTC.

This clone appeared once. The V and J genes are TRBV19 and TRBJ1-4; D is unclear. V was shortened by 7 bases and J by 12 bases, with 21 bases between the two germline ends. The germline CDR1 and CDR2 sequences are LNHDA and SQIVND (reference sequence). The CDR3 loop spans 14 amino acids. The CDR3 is CASNDAGPARELFF. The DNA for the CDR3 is TGTGCCAGTAATGACGCCGGCCCGGCGAGGGAACTGTTTTTT.

The CDR3 reads CASSVWGQAPDTQYF. CDR3 nucleotides: TGTGCCAGCAGCGTATGGGGGCAAGCCCCAGATACGCAGTATTTT. V gene TRBV9 combines with J gene TRBJ2-3; D might be TRBD1 (6 bases). Germline-derived CDR1 and CDR2 are SGDLS and YYNGEE. Between the trimmed V and J ends, which lost 1 base and 4 bases, there was a span of 13 bases. The CDR3 is 15 amino acids.

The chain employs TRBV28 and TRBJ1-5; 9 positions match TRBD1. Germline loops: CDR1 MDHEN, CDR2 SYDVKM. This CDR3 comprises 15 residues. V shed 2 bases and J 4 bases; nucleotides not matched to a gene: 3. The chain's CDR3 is CASSLTDRGNQPQHF. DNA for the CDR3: TGTGCCAGCAGTTTAACGGACAGGGGAAATCAGCCCCAGCATTTT.

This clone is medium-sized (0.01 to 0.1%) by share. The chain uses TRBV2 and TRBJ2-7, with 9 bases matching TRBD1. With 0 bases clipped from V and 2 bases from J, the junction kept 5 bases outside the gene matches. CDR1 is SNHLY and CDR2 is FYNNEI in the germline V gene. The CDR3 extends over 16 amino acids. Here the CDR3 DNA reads TGTGCCAGCAGTGAAGCAACAGGGGGCTTAACCTACGAGCAGTACTTC. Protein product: CASSEATGGLTYEQYF.

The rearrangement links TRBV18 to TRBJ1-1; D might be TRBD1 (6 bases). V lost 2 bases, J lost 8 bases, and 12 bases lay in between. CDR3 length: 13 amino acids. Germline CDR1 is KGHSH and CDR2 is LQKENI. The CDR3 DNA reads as TGTGCCAGCTCACCATGGGGACAAGGCGAAGCTTTCTTT. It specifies CASSPWGQGEAFF. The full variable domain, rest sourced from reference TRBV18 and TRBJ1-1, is NAGVMQNPRHLVRRRGQEARLRCSPMKGHSHVYWYRQLPEEGLKFMVYLQKENIIDESGMPKERFSAEFPKEGPSILRIQQVVRGDSAAYFCASSPWGQGEAFFGQGTRLTVV.